This T cell receptor beta chain was identified in a study of shared clonotypes between healthy human individuals. Study in general: Each donor's CD8 memory used one plate, CD8 naive two, each CD4 subset three. Findings and caveats of the study: It was the non-shared clonotypes that had lower generation probabilities than clonotypes shared by all four donors.

CD45RO-negative, CCR7-selected cells formed the naive CD8 fraction, which excluded terminally differentiated effector memory CD45RA+ cells. On this clone: Its cognate antigen is unknown.

This CDR3 is built from 17 residues. V was pared by 2 bases and J by 1 base, with 18 bases between. Germline V gives CDR1 SNHLY, CDR2 FYNNEI. Some 30,000 T cell genomes, or roughly 200 ng DNA, went into the sorted-subset replicate PCRs. Sequenced by immunoSEQ multiplex PCR; TCRdb stores in-frame clones only, minus some. The repertoire includes under 700,000 clones, approximately 95% of them detected once, and approximately 0.12% sits in the top ten. This chain connects TRBV2 to TRBJ2-7; D is possibly TRBD2 (5 bases). This receptor was obtained from a woman aged 25 to 45 in good health. Sequencing used naive CD8+ T cells sorted from blood. The CDR3 reads CASSESREGPLSYEQYF. CDR3 DNA sequence: TGTGCCAGCAGTGAATCTCGCGAGGGCCCCCTATCCTACGAGCAGTACTTC.